The present T cell receptor beta chain was sequenced within a study of blood T cells in healthy people across ages (dated by TCRdb to between 2014 and 2017). With respect to the entire study: In model experiments, roughly one uniquely barcoded TCR beta cDNA molecule per two T cells was captured by template switching. Using deep sequencing normalized with unique cDNA molecular identifiers, the study measured how TCR beta repertoire diversity changes with age. The donors were divided into four age groups: young (average 16 years), middle-aged (approximately 39), aged (under 70) and long-lived (82). To avoid experimental bias, donors of different ages were randomly spread across the sequencing lanes. The study analyzed two additional independent replicas of 1 million unique cDNA reads from the same blood draw for two donors, one aged 18 to 30 and one aged 80 or older.

The roughly 39 donors, aged roughly 6 to 100 years, were systemically healthy Caucasian individuals from Russia. Each donor gave approximately 9.4 milliliters of peripheral blood, drawn into EDTA-treated Vacutainer tubes. Ficoll-Paque density-gradient centrifugation was used to isolate PBMCs, with at least 7 million obtained per sample. Total RNA, at least 6 micrograms per sample, was extracted from PBMCs with Trizol reagent. For every donor, an aliquot of PBMCs went through flow cytometry to measure the percentages of naive CD45RAhigh/CD27high T cells. Receptor amplification or capture employed 5' RACE. Sequencing used an Illumina HiSeq 2500. A second 7 to 11 cycle PCR used a sample-barcoded 5' primer and a J-beta primer mix. A unique molecular identifier was introduced onto each TCR beta cDNA molecule by a template-switch 5' adaptor carrying 12 random nucleotides. Each sample yielded at least 3 million CDR3-containing paired-end reads. First-strand cDNA synthesis was performed from all RNA using the Mint cDNA synthesis kit, with priming by a TRBC-specific oligonucleotide. Following uracil-DNA glycosylase treatment, all cDNA underwent a first 18-cycle PCR with the universal primers M1SS and BC2_uni_R. Under the source paper's analysis protocol: For normalization, 1 million high-quality reads were randomly selected from each sample, with every read carrying a distinct molecular identifier. Reads with shared molecular identifiers were discarded instead of being binned into consensus sequences. MiTCR, set to a Q25 quality threshold and the strictest error-elimination algorithm, was used for CDR3 identification, clonotype clustering and error correction. Lower-bound total TCR beta diversity was estimated with a nonparametric unseen species model using Euler transformation. The raw public data were reprocessed by TCRdb itself: fastp quality trimming at Q25, MiXCR clonotype calling, in-frame beta chains only. Identical CDR3 proteins give one entry, which carries the most common genes and DNA. TCRdb, not the authors, supplied the V and J calls. Counted in this sample were hundreds of thousands of distinct CDR3 sequences; approximately 21% of them appeared once. Roughly 3.6% of the sample comes from the top ten.

Study-level results and caveats: Because the CMV infection status of the donors was unknown, age-related changes in expanded clonotypes may potentially have been confounded. Observed TCR beta diversity per million T cells fell roughly linearly with age, and a significant reduction was already apparent by age around 40. There was a strong correlation between observed TCR beta diversity and the percentage of naive T cells measured by flow cytometry. Estimates of total diversity based on one million sequenced T cells were considered lower bounds and underestimates. Compared with the aged group, more naive CD4+ T cells, fewer expanded clones and increased TCR diversity were shown by the long-lived group, suggesting age selection. Conclusive comparison of naive and antigen-experienced compartments was prevented by the profiling of bulk unsorted PBMCs.

This clonotype was found a few times. The clone's antigen remains unknown. Qualities for individual bases were not recorded, and no much larger clone is one base off. The source of this sequence is a man in his 70s in good health. Sequenced: blood.

CDR3 loop: CASSPLSTPTYEQYF. The DNA sequence reads TGTGCCAGCAGCCCCCTTTCTACACCCACGTACGAGCAGTACTTC. The sequence links TRBV9 to TRBJ2-7, with an unclear D gene assignment. V sheds 4 bases and J sheds 4 bases, leaving 18 bases between their ends. The germline V gene yields SGDLS for CDR1 and YYNGEE for CDR2. The CDR3, from cysteine to phenylalanine, totals 15 residues. CDR3 DNA only is kept here, 45 bases in frame from base 1.